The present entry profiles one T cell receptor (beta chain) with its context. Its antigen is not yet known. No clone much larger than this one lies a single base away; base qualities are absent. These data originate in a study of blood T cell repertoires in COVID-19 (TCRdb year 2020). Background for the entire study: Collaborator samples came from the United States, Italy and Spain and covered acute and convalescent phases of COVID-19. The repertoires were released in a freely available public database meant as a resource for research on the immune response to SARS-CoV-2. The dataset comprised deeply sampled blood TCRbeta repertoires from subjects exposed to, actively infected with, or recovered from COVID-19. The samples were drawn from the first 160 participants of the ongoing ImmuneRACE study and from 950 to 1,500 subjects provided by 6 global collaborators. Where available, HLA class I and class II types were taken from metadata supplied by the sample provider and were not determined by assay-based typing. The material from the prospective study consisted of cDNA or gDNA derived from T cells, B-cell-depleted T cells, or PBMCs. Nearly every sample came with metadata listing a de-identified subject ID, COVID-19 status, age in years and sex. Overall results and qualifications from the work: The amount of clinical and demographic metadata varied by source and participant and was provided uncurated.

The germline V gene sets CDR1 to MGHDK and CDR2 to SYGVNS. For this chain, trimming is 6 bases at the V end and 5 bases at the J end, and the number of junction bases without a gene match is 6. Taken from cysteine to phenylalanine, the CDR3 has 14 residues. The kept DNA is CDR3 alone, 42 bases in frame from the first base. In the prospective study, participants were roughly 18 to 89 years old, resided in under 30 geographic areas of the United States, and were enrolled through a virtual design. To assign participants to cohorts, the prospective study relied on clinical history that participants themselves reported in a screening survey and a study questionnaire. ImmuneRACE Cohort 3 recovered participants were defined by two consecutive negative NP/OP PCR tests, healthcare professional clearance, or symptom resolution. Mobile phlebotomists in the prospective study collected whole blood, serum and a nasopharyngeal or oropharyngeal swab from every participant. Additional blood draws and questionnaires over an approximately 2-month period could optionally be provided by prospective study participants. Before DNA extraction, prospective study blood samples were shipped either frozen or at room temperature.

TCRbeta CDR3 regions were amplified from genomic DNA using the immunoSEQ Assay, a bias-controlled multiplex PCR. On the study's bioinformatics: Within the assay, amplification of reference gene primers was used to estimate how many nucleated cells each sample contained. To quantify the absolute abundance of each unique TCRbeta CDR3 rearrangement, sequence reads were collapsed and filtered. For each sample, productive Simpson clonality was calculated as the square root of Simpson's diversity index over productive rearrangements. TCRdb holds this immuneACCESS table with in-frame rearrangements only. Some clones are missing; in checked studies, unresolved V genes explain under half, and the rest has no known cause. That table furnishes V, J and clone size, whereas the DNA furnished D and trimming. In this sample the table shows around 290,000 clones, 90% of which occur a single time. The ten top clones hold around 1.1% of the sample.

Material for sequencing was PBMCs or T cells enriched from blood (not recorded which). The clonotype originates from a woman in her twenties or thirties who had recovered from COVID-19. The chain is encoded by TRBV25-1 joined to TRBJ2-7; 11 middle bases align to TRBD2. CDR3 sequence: CASSLAGGGDEQYF. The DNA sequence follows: TGTGCCAGCAGCTTAGCGGGAGGGGGGGACGAGCAGTACTTC.